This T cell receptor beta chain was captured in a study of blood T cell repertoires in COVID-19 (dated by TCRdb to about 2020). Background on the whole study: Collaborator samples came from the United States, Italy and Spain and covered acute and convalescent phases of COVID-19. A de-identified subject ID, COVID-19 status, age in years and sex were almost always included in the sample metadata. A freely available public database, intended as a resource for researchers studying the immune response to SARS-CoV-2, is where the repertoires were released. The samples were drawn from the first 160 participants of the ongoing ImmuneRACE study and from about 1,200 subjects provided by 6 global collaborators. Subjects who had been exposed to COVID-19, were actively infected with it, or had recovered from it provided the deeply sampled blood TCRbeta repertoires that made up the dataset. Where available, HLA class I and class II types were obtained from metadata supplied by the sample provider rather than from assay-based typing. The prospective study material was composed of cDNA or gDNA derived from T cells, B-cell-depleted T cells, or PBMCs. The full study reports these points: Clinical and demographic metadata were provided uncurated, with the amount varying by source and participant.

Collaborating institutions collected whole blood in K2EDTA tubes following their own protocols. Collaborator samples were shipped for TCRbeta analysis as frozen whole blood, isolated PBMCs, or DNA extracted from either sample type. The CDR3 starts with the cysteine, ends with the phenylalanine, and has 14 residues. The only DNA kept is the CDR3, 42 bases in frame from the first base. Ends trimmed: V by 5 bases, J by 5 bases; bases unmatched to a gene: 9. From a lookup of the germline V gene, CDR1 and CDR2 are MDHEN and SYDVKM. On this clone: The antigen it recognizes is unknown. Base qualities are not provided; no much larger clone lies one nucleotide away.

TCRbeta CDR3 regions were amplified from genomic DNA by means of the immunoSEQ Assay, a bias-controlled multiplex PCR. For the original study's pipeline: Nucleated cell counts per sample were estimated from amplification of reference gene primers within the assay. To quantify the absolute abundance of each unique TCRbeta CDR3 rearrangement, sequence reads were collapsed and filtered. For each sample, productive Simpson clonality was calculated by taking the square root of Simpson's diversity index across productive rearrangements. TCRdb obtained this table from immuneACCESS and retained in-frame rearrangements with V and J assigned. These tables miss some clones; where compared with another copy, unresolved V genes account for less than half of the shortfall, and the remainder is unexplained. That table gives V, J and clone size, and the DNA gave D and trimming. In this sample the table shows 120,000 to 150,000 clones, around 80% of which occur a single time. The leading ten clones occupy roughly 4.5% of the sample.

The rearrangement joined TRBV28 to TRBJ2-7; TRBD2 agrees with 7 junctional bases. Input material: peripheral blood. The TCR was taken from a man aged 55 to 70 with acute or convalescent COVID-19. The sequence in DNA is TGTGCCAGCAGTATTAGCCCTCTAGCGGACGAGCAGTACTTC. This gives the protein CASSISPLADEQYF.